What follows are 14 T cell receptor beta chains derived from one specimen sequenced in a study of shared clonotypes between healthy human individuals. Here immunoSEQ multiplex PCR was the method, and the copy in TCRdb shows in-frame clones only, minus some. The repertoire has some 87,000 clones, approximately 75% of them found once; the top ten carry 45% to 55%. The sample consisted of memory CD8+ T cells sorted from blood. Subset meaning: CD45RO+ cells pooled with CCR7-negative TemRA cells. These receptors all stem from a man in his thirties or forties in good health.

The gene calls are TRBV13 and TRBJ2-1, with 9 bases matching TRBD2. After removal of 1 base from V and 9 bases from J, the junction contained 7 bases not matched to a gene. The CDR3 has 15 residues. Germline-derived CDR1 and CDR2 are PRHDT and FYEKMQ (reference sequence). CDR3 sequence: CASSLVPAGGGEQFF. The CDR3 DNA reads as TGTGCCAGCAGCTTAGTTCCAGCGGGAGGAGGTGAGCAGTTCTTC.

V is TRBV6-1 and J is TRBJ1-2, with a tentative D call TRBD1 (5 bases). Germline lookup yields CDR1 MNHNS and CDR2 SASEGT. The CDR3 extends over 13 amino acids. The V gene lost 5 bases and the J gene lost 5 bases, with 12 bases spanning the gap. CDR3: CASSLDSSYGYTF. The CDR3 DNA is TGTGCCAGCAGTTTAGACAGTAGTTATGGCTACACCTTC.

The chain couples TRBV15 to TRBJ2-7; D possibly corresponds to TRBD1 (6 bases). The CDR3 has 15 residues. Germline V gives CDR1 LNHNV, CDR2 YYDKDF (reference sequence). V lost 5 bases and J lost 0, with 14 bases in between. The CDR3 spells CATSRRRDTSYEQYF. CDR3 bases: TGTGCCACCAGCCGAAGACGGGACACCTCCTACGAGCAGTACTTC.

The rearrangement links TRBV19 to TRBJ2-7, with D unresolved. Trimming cost V 5 bases and J 5 bases, with 13 bases left between them. Looked up from germline, CDR1 is LNHDA and CDR2 is SQIVND (reference sequence). The length of the CDR3 is 13 residues. The CDR3 sequence is CASSYSLVNEQYF. As DNA, the CDR3 is TGTGCCAGTAGTTACTCGCTTGTCAACGAGCAGTACTTC.

The chain couples TRBV27 to TRBJ2-1; D remains ambiguous. Germline CDR1 reads MNHEY; CDR2 reads SMNVEV (reference sequence). The CDR3 is made up of 14 amino acids. The V end lost 2 bases, the J end lost 7 bases, and 12 bases lay between the germline ends. The CDR3 sequence: CASSLQSMGNEQFF. CDR3 nucleotide sequence: TGTGCCAGCAGTTTACAGTCAATGGGTAATGAGCAGTTCTTC.

J is TRBJ2-1 and V is TRBV5-4; 11 bases are a match to TRBD2. Germline values: CDR1 SGHNT, CDR2 YYREEE (reference sequence). J lost 8 bases, V lost 0 bases, and 13 bases had no gene match. CDR3 length equals 18 residues. CDR3 sequence: CASSLVSASGRYHDEQFF. CDR3 nucleotides: TGTGCCAGCAGCTTGGTATCTGCTAGCGGGAGGTATCACGATGAGCAGTTCTTC.

The chain combines TRBV28 with TRBJ2-1; possible D gene TRBD2, 6 bases. The CDR3 contains 14 residues. Trimming left V 11 bases short and J 0 bases short, with 14 bases between. Looked up from germline, CDR1 is MDHEN and CDR2 is SYDVKM. The CDR3 nucleotides are TGTGCCTGGGGGGACTCCAGCTCCTACAATGAGCAGTTCTTC. Protein product: CAWGDSSSYNEQFF.

As regards this clone: This likely came from a read error, as a far larger clone is one base away. The V call is TRBV28, the J call TRBJ2-7; the D is unclear. The germline V gene has CDR1 MDHEN and CDR2 SYDVKM. The length of the CDR3 is 12 residues. The CDR3 loop is CVSSSTAYEQYF. In DNA form, the CDR3 reads TGTGTCAGCAGTTCAACAGCGTACGAGCAGTACTTC.

The chain uses TRBV11-2 and TRBJ2-5, with D unclear. With 1 base removed from V and 5 bases from J, the gap between germline ends came to 14 bases. CDR3 length: 15 amino acids. The germline V gene has CDR1 SGHAT and CDR2 FQNNGV. The CDR3 region has the DNA TGTGCCAGCAGCTTAGGAGGAAGAGGCCCCGAGACCCAGTACTTC. This gives the protein CASSLGGRGPETQYF.

This clone is medium-sized within its sample. This sequence joins TRBV28 and TRBJ1-2, with D unclear. The germline CDR1 and CDR2 sequences are MDHEN and SYDVKM. CDR3 length equals 11 residues. The germline V and J ends were trimmed by 6 bases and 3 bases, with 5 bases remaining between them. The DNA for the CDR3 is TGTGCCAGCAGCGCACACTATGGCTACACCTTC. This encodes CASSAHYGYTF.

J is TRBJ2-1 and V is TRBV4-3; weak D call: TRBD2 (5 bases). Trimming removed 4 bases from V and 0 bases from J, with 16 bases in between. Germline V lookup: CDR1 LGHNA, CDR2 YSLEER. This CDR3 has 17 amino acids. CDR3 DNA sequence: TGCGCCAGCAGCCGGAATTCTGGAGGTCTCTCCTACAATGAGCAGTTCTTC. Amino acids: CASSRNSGGLSYNEQFF.

The chain employs TRBV11-2 and TRBJ2-3, with unresolved D. CDR3 length equals 12 residues. The ends were cut back, 1 base at V and 5 bases at J, with 4 bases in the middle. Germline assignment: CDR1 SGHAT and CDR2 FQNNGV. This CDR3 reads CASSLVRDTQYF. CDR3 DNA sequence: TGTGCCAGCAGCTTAGTGCGAGATACGCAGTATTTT.

V is TRBV5-1 and J is TRBJ1-4; no clear D gene. Germline loops: CDR1 SGHRS, CDR2 YFSETQ. The CDR3 extends over 14 amino acids. The V and J ends lost 4 bases and 3 bases respectively, with 10 bases between them. The CDR3 nucleotides are TGCGCCAGCAGCCTTGGAGTATCTAATGAAAAACTGTTTTTT. Protein: CASSLGVSNEKLFF.

This chain connects TRBV11-3 to TRBJ2-1; TRBD2 matches 12 bases. The CDR3 has 16 amino acids. The germline gives CDR1 SGHNT, CDR2 YENEEA. Unmatched junction bases numbered 11, after V lost 5 bases and J lost 9 bases. DNA for the CDR3: TGTGCCAGCAGCCGAAAAGGATGGACTAGCGGGGTTGAGCAGTTCTTC. Its protein is CASSRKGWTSGVEQFF.